The 17 T cell receptor beta chains presented below share a single source sample, sequenced in a study of blood T cell repertoires in COVID-19. Clones were sequenced by immunoSEQ multiplex PCR, and TCRdb holds only the in-frame ones, with some missing. The sample shows 85,000 to 120,000 clones, around four fifths of them seen only once. Sequenced material: peripheral blood. Source of these receptors: a human donor in a cohort sampled during active COVID-19.

CDR3 DNA: TGTGCCAGCACCGACAAATCAAAGCCCTACGAGCAGTACTTC. Encoded protein: CASTDKSKPYEQYF. The chain carries TRBV11-3 and TRBJ2-7; D not resolved. There are 14 residues in the CDR3. The germline V and J ends were trimmed by 7 bases and 2 bases, with 15 bases remaining between them. Germline lookup yields CDR1 SGHNT and CDR2 YENEEA.

This clone was counted a few times. This chain uses TRBV7-9 with TRBJ1-2, with 7 bases aligning to TRBD1. Germline V gives CDR1 SEHNR, CDR2 FQNEAQ (reference sequence). V was clipped by 5 bases and J by 0 bases; unmatched bases: 6. This CDR3 has 15 residues. The CDR3 nucleotides read TGTGCCAGCAGCCCATACAGGGGCCCTAACTATGGCTACACCTTC. It encodes CASSPYRGPNYGYTF.

A single count supports this clone. This rearrangement joins TRBV20-1 to TRBJ2-7, with 10 bases fitting TRBD2. Trimming cost V 3 bases and J 8 bases; bases outside gene matches: 13. The CDR3 sequence is 15 residues long. Germline V lookup: CDR1 DFQATT, CDR2 SNEGSKA (reference sequence). The CDR3 DNA follows: TGCAGTGCTAGTAAAAGCGGGGGGGCTCCCCCCCAGCAGTACTTC. Translated, it gives CSASKSGGAPPQQYF.

Concerning this clone itself: In the same sample, other DNA sequences code for this CDR3. The chain combines TRBV10-3 with TRBJ1-6, with 10 bases identical to TRBD1. V shed 6 bases and J 10 bases; nucleotides not matched to a gene: 6. This CDR3 comprises 14 residues. Germline lookup yields CDR1 ENHRY and CDR2 SYGVKD. CDR3 amino acids: CAIRGTGVRSPLHF. CDR3 sequence (DNA): TGTGCCATCAGAGGGACAGGGGTCAGATCACCCCTCCACTTT.

CDR3 protein: CASSPKQGYEQYF. CDR3 nucleotide sequence: TGTGCCAGCTCACCAAAACAGGGCTACGAGCAGTACTTC. V and J are TRBV18 and TRBJ2-7, with D perhaps TRBD1 (6 bases). Germline CDR1 KGHSH, CDR2 LQKENI. This CDR3 spans 13 amino acids. V was trimmed by 2 bases and J by 3 bases, leaving 8 bases between them. Full variable domain (rest looked up from reference TRBV18 and TRBJ2-7): NAGVMQNPRHLVRRRGQEARLRCSPMKGHSHVYWYRQLPEEGLKFMVYLQKENIIDESGMPKERFSAEFPKEGPSILRIQQVVRGDSAAYFCASSPKQGYEQYFGPGTRLTVT.

The genes are TRBV6-2 or TRBV6-3 and TRBJ1-1, with 8 bases aligning to TRBD1. The ends lost 2 bases at V and 6 bases at J; junction bases unmatched: 14. This CDR3 region has 17 residues. The germline CDR1 and CDR2 sequences are MNHEY and SVGEGT. This CDR3 reads CASSYRAGGVKWSEAFF. The CDR3 DNA follows: TGTGCCAGCAGTTACCGGGCAGGGGGCGTAAAGTGGTCTGAAGCTTTCTTT.

This clone was seen only once. The chain employs TRBV6-5 and TRBJ1-1; tentatively, D is TRBD1 (6 bases). Germline V CDR1 and CDR2: MNHEY, SVGAGI. V was cut by 6 bases and J by 3 bases, with 17 bases left in between. The CDR3 sequence is 15 residues long. CDR3 sequence: CASRRTTGRYTEAFF. In DNA form, the CDR3 reads TGTGCCAGCAGACGAACGACAGGACGTTACACTGAAGCTTTCTTT.

V gene TRBV7-3 combines with J gene TRBJ1-2; no firm D call. V lost 2 bases and J 8 bases, leaving 15 bases between the germline ends. The germline V gene encodes CDR1 SGHTA and CDR2 FQGTGA. The CDR3 contains 14 residues. The CDR3 DNA sequence: TGTGCCAGCAGCTTAGTTCCGCTTGCGGGAGGCTACACCTTC. This sequence encodes CASSLVPLAGGYTF.

The sample holds one count of this clone. In nucleotides, the CDR3 is TGTGCCAGCAGCTTGTCGGTATTCACAGATACGCAGTATTTT. Translation gives CASSLSVFTDTQYF. The chain joins TRBV5-6 to TRBJ2-3, with no clear D. The V gene lost 1 base and the J gene lost 2 bases, with 8 bases spanning the gap. The CDR3 length is 14 residues. Germline lookup yields CDR1 SGHDT and CDR2 YYEEEE.

The chain uses TRBV7-9 and TRBJ2-3; 13 nucleotides agree with TRBD2. The CDR3 is 19 amino acids. Germline V gene sequence: CDR1 SEHNR, CDR2 FQNEAQ (reference sequence). V was clipped by 4 bases and J by 4 bases; unmatched bases: 14. CDR3 sequence (DNA): TGTGCCAGCAGCTGGGACACTAGCGGACTAGCGGGGGATCCAGATACGCAGTATTTT. Its translation is CASSWDTSGLAGDPDTQYF. The complete variable domain, with remaining parts taken from reference TRBV7-9 and TRBJ2-3, reads DTGVSQNPRHKITKRGQNVTFRCDPISEHNRLYWYRQTLGQGPEFLTYFQNEAQLEKSRLLSDRFSAERPKGSFSTLEIQRTEQGDSAMYLCASSWDTSGLAGDPDTQYFGPGTRLTVL.

The rearrangement uses TRBV5-1 and TRBJ2-5; 7 bases align to TRBD2. Germline CDR1 is SGHRS and CDR2 is YFSETQ. The V and J ends lost 5 bases and 7 bases, in that order; junction bases with no gene match: 8. CDR3 length: 13 residues. CDR3 amino acids: CASRAGDTGTQYF. CDR3 DNA: TGCGCCAGCAGGGCGGGGGATACAGGGACCCAGTACTTC.

The CDR3 DNA reads TGTGCCAGCAGTTCCTCTAGCGGAGGCCCCTACAATGAGCAGTTCTTC. The encoded protein is CASSSSSGGPYNEQFF. The J gene is TRBJ2-1, the V gene TRBV6-6, with 7 bases fitting TRBD2. Germline V gene data show CDR1 as MNHNY and CDR2 as SVGAGI (reference sequence). With 4 bases clipped from V and 2 bases from J, the junction kept 8 bases outside the gene matches. This CDR3 has 16 amino acids.

This chain links TRBV4-2 with TRBJ2-7; 12 positions agree with TRBD2. Germline V gene lookup returns CDR1 LGHNA and CDR2 YNFKEQ. The CDR3 is made up of 15 amino acids. The J segment lost 6 bases and the V segment lost 4 bases, leaving 7 bases of the junction unmatched. The CDR3 region has the DNA TGTGCCAGCAGCCTTTCTAGCGGGGGGGCCCTCGAGCAGTACTTC. This codes for CASSLSSGGALEQYF.

The rearrangement links TRBV5-1 to TRBJ2-3, with D tentatively TRBD1 (6 bases). Germline V gene data show CDR1 as SGHRS and CDR2 as YFSETQ. The CDR3 extends over 17 amino acids. Trimming stripped 5 bases from V and 2 bases from J, with 21 bases between. The CDR3 region is CASRRTVTRTSTDTQYF. The CDR3 nucleotides read TGCGCCAGCAGAAGGACAGTCACGCGAACATCCACAGATACGCAGTATTTT.

J is TRBJ1-2 and V is TRBV5-1; no reliable D call. Between the trimmed V and J ends, which lost 2 bases and 3 bases, there was a span of 8 bases. The CDR3 sequence is 13 residues long. From germline, CDR1 is SGHRS and CDR2 YFSETQ. This CDR3 reads CASSFGGDYGYTF. CDR3 coding DNA: TGCGCCAGCAGCTTTGGCGGCGACTATGGCTACACCTTC.

The chain has TRBV7-9 and TRBJ2-1, with 8 bases identical to TRBD2. V gave up 6 bases and J gave up 1 base; unmatched junction bases: 11. The CDR3 spans 17 residues. Germline values: CDR1 SEHNR, CDR2 FQNEAQ (reference sequence). The CDR3 nucleotides read TGTGCCAGCAGACGAAACCGGGGGGGCCAATCCTACAATGAGCAGTTCTTC. Translation gives CASRRNRGGQSYNEQFF.

The chain has TRBV7-6 and TRBJ2-7; D gene unclear. Germline loops: CDR1 SGHVS, CDR2 FNYEAQ. Trimming cost V 5 bases and J 2 bases, with 10 bases left between them. The CDR3 totals 13 residues. CDR3 sequence reads: CASSGQNTYEQYF. As DNA, the CDR3 is TGTGCCAGCAGCGGGCAAAACACCTACGAGCAGTACTTC. Variable domain in full (rest from reference TRBV7-6 and TRBJ2-7): GAGVSQSPRYKVTKRGQDVALRCDPISGHVSLYWYRQALGQGPEFLTYFNYEAQQDKSGLPNDRFSAERPEGSISTLTIQRTEQRDSAMYRCASSGQNTYEQYFGPGTRLTVT.